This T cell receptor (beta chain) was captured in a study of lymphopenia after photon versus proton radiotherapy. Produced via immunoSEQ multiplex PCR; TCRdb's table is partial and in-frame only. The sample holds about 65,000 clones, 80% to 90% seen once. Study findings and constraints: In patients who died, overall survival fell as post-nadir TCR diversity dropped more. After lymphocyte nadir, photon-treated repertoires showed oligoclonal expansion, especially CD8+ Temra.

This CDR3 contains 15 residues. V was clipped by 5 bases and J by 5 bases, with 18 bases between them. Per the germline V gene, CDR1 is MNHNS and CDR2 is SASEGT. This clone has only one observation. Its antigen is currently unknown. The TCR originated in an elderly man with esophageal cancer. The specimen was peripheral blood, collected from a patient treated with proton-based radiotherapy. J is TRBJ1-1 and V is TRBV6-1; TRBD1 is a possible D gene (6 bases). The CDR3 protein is CASSSPYRAGTEAFF. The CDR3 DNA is TGTGCCAGCAGTTCCCCATACAGGGCGGGGACTGAAGCTTTCTTT.